This T cell receptor (beta chain) was found in a study of monozygotic twins with inflammatory bowel disease. CDR1 and CDR2 (germline): SGHNT, YYREEE (reference sequence). This CDR3 region has 16 residues. Each TCR library consumed around 3.5 ug of total RNA. From its re-call of the 5' RACE reads, TCRdb lists each CDR3 protein once, without DNA. The sample features more than 120,000 distinct CDR3 sequences, with 2% to 2.5% in its top ten. The rearrangement uses TRBV5-4 and TRBJ1-1; as DNA is missing, the TRBD1 call by TCRdb cannot be tested. This TCR was sampled from a human donor with ulcerative colitis or Crohn's disease, or a healthy co-twin of an affected twin (not recorded which). Sample: blood. CDR3 in amino acids: CASSQAPHPEGTEAFF.